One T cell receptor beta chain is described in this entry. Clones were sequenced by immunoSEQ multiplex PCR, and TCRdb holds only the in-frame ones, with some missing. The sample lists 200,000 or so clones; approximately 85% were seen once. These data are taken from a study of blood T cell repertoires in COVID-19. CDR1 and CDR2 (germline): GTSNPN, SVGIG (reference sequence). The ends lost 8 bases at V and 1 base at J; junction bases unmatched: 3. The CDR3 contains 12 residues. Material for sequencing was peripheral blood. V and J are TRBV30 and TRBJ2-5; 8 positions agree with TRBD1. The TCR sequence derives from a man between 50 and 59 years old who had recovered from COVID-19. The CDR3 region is CARQGSQETQYF. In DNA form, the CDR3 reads TGTGCCAGACAGGGGTCCCAAGAGACCCAGTACTTC.